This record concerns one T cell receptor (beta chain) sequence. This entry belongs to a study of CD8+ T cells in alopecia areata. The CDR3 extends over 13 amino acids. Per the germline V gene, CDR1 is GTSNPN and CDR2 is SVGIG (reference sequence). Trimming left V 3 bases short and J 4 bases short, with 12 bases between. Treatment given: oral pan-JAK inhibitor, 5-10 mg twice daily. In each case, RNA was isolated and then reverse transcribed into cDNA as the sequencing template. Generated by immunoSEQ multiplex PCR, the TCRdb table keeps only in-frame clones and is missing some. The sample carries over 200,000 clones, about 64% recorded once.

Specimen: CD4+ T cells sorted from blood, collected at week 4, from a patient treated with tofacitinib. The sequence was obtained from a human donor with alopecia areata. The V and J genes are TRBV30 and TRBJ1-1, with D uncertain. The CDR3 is CAWSEGVSTEAFF. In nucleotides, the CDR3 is TGTGCCTGGAGCGAAGGCGTGAGCACTGAAGCTTTCTTT.